Below, one TCR beta chain is given with its context. This specimen comes from a study of blood T cell repertoires in COVID-19. Study summary: Specimens from acute and convalescent COVID-19 originated in the United States, Italy and Spain. PBMCs, B-cell-depleted T cells, or T cells were the source of the cDNA or gDNA that made up the material.

Per the original methods: Estimation of nucleated cell counts relied on the amplification of reference gene primers. This table comes from immunoSEQ multiplex PCR, and its TCRdb copy is limited to in-frame clones, with some not included. Clonal size and the V and J genes are those of that table, whereas D and trimming came from the DNA. The sample has approximately 460,000 clones, approximately 89% seen once. CDR1 WSHSY and CDR2 SAAADI come from the germline V gene. The CDR3 is 13 amino acids. V lost 6 bases and J lost 6, with 11 bases in between. The V call is TRBV10-2, the J call TRBJ2-2; D might be TRBD1 (6 bases). The sample was peripheral blood. The sequence was obtained from a man in his late teens or twenties with COVID-19, enrolled during active disease. This CDR3 is CASSVTGSGELFF. Here the CDR3 DNA reads TGCGCCAGCAGCGTTACAGGGTCCGGGGAGCTGTTTTTT.